This T cell receptor (beta chain) was profiled in a study of blood T cell repertoires in COVID-19. Study overall: Both acute and convalescent COVID-19 samples were obtained from the United States, Italy and Spain. Nucleic acid was either cDNA or gDNA, and it came from T cells, B-cell-depleted T cells, or PBMCs.

The authors' processing: Amplification with reference gene primers provided the estimates of nucleated cell counts. This table comes from immunoSEQ multiplex PCR, and its TCRdb copy is limited to in-frame clones, with some not included. The V and J calls and the clone size are those of that table, but D and trimming were determined from the DNA. The sample includes around 300,000 clones, approximately 92% seen only once; the top ten take 2.4%. V lost 0 bases and J 8 bases, leaving 13 bases between the germline ends. CDR1 SGHNT and CDR2 YENEEA come from the germline V gene. The CDR3 contains 14 residues. Either two negative PCRs, clearance, or symptom resolution qualified Cohort 3 donors as recovered.

Sample: PBMCs or T cells enriched from blood (not recorded which). The TCR comes from a woman aged 18-30 years who had recovered from COVID-19. V usage is TRBV11-3 and J usage is TRBJ1-1; D is ambiguous. CDR3 nucleotide sequence: TGTGCCAGCAGCTTAGATCTTAGTAGCTCCGAAGCTTTCTTT. Its protein is CASSLDLSSSEAFF.